The 20 T cell receptor beta chains below were found in one sample sequenced in a study of CD8 T cells in ankylosing spondylitis. Findings and limits, study-wide: Roughly eight highly homologous variants made up a TCR beta motif, and this motif appeared characteristic of ankylosing spondylitis blood.

Which antigens these TCRs recognize remains unknown. TCRdb reprocessed the 5' RACE reads via MiXCR and lists one record per CDR3 protein. Among about 390,000 distinct CDR3 sequences listed, around 24% were seen once. Sequencing used blood, either unsorted or a sorted T cell fraction (not recorded which). The receptors derive from a male donor with ankylosing spondylitis.

This clonotype was observed a handful of times. CDR3 coding DNA: TGTGCCATCAGTACTGGGACAGCGCCTAGCACAGATACGCAGTATTTT. Protein: CAISTGTAPSTDTQYF. The V gene is TRBV10-3, the J gene TRBJ2-3; 7 positions agree with TRBD1. The CDR3 consists of 16 residues. CDR1 and CDR2 from the germline V gene are ENHRY and SYGVKD. J gave up 0 bases and V 5 bases, and 8 bases lay outside the gene matches.

In its sample, this clonotype was seen many times. The V gene is TRBV5-1, the J gene TRBJ1-1; D not resolved. V lost 2 bases and J 3 bases, leaving 8 bases between the germline ends. Germline assignment: CDR1 SGHRS and CDR2 YFSETQ. The CDR3 spans 13 residues. CDR3: CASSFIGDTEAFF. Written as DNA, the CDR3 is TGCGCCAGCAGCTTCATTGGGGACACTGAAGCTTTCTTT.

V is TRBV28 and J is TRBJ2-2; D call uncertain. The CDR3 consists of 13 residues. Trimming removed 3 bases at V and 7 bases at J, with 9 bases between. The germline V gene encodes CDR1 MDHEN and CDR2 SYDVKM. CDR3 nucleotide sequence: TGTGCCAGCAGTTTTTTTGGTGGCGGGGAGCTGTTTTTT. This codes for CASSFFGGGELFF.

V gene TRBV7-6 combines with J gene TRBJ2-1; D perhaps matches TRBD2 (5 bases). Germline V CDR1 and CDR2: SGHVS, FNYEAQ. Between the trimmed V and J ends, which lost 1 base and 7 bases, there was a span of 17 bases. The CDR3 is 16 residues long. CDR3 in DNA: TGTGCCAGCAGCTTAGTTGGCGCTGGAGGCTCGAATGAGCAGTTCTTC. This translates into CASSLVGAGGSNEQFF.

This clonotype was counted only a few times. The genes are TRBV7-3 and TRBJ2-5; D not resolved. CDR3 length: 13 amino acids. V lost 3 bases to trimming and J lost 0 bases, with 5 bases between them. CDR1 is SGHTA and CDR2 is FQGTGA in the germline V gene. This CDR3 reads CASSFSYQETQYF. The CDR3 DNA reads as TGTGCCAGCAGCTTTAGCTACCAAGAGACCCAGTACTTC. Variable domain in full (rest from reference TRBV7-3 and TRBJ2-5): GAGVSQTPSNKVTEKGKYVELRCDPISGHTALYWYRQSLGQGPEFLIYFQGTGAADDSGLPNDRFFAVRPEGSVSTLKIQRTERGDSAVYLCASSFSYQETQYFGPGTRLLVL.

A few counts support this clonotype. This sequence joins TRBV5-1 and TRBJ1-1; D is possibly TRBD1 (5 bases). V was pared by 2 bases and J by 0 bases, with 11 bases between. CDR3 length: 15 amino acids. Germline loops: CDR1 SGHRS, CDR2 YFSETQ. The CDR3 DNA follows: TGCGCCAGCAGCTTACGACAGCAAATGAACACTGAAGCTTTCTTT. Translating it yields CASSLRQQMNTEAFF.

This clonotype turned up a few times. The genes are TRBV7-9 and TRBJ2-1; possibly TRBD1 for D (5 bases). CDR3 size: 15 residues. Per the germline V gene, CDR1 is SEHNR and CDR2 is FQNEAQ (reference sequence). V lost 1 base, J lost 4 bases, and 11 bases lay in between. The CDR3 DNA sequence: TGTGCCAGCAGCTTAGACAGGTTCCTTTACAATGAGCAGTTCTTC. Translated, it gives CASSLDRFLYNEQFF.

The CDR3 DNA is TGTGCCAGCAGTTTATTGGCGACAGCAAATGAAAAACTGTTTTTT. This encodes CASSLLATANEKLFF. The rearrangement joins TRBV27 to TRBJ1-4, with D perhaps TRBD1 (5 bases). Germline assignment: CDR1 MNHEY and CDR2 SMNVEV (reference sequence). Trimming took off 1 base at V and 5 bases at J, with 11 bases between the two ends. The length of the CDR3 is 15 residues.

This chain links TRBV29-1 with TRBJ2-7; D is unclear. Germline CDR1 SQVTM, CDR2 ANQGSEA. The V end was cut by 7 bases, the J end by 5 bases, with 9 bases between. The length of the CDR3 is 10 residues. CDR3 nucleotide sequence: TGCAGCGCCGCAGATCACGAGCAGTACTTC. Protein sequence: CSAADHEQYF.

The table lists this clonotype with many counts. The CDR3 reads CAISDLSFDRNSGANVLTF. DNA of the CDR3: TGTGCCATCAGTGATTTAAGCTTTGACAGAAACTCTGGGGCCAACGTCCTGACTTTC. The chain links TRBV10-3 to TRBJ2-6, with D tentatively TRBD1 (5 bases). Germline V CDR1 and CDR2: ENHRY, SYGVKD. V lost 3 bases and J 0 bases, leaving 18 bases between the germline ends. The CDR3 extends over 19 amino acids.

This rearrangement joins TRBV5-1 to TRBJ2-5; 9 bases match TRBD1. Germline V gene lookup returns CDR1 SGHRS and CDR2 YFSETQ. Trimming removed 0 bases from V and 6 bases from J; junction bases left unmatched: 6. The CDR3 runs to 15 residues. CDR3 sequence: CASSLELGQGKTQYF. CDR3 DNA: TGCGCCAGCAGCTTGGAGTTGGGACAGGGAAAGACCCAGTACTTC.

This chain uses TRBV7-6 with TRBJ2-6; no definite D call. This CDR3 comprises 15 residues. With 3 bases removed from V and 0 bases from J, the gap between germline ends came to 6 bases. Germline CDR1 is SGHVS and CDR2 is FNYEAQ. The CDR3 DNA follows: TGTGCCAGCAGCTTCAGCGCCTCTGGGGCCAACGTCCTGACTTTC. Its protein is CASSFSASGANVLTF.

The chain employs TRBV15 and TRBJ2-7; D remains unclear. Trimming shortened V by 1 base and J by 2 bases, and 3 bases separated the two germline ends. The CDR3 is made up of 12 amino acids. Germline V lookup: CDR1 LNHNV, CDR2 YYDKDF (reference sequence). The CDR3 reads CATSRATYEQYF. In DNA form, the CDR3 reads TGTGCCACCAGCAGAGCTACCTACGAGCAGTACTTC.

The chain joins TRBV11-3 to TRBJ2-7; perhaps D is TRBD1 or TRBD2 (5 bases each). This CDR3 comprises 15 residues. Germline assignment: CDR1 SGHNT and CDR2 YENEEA. The germline V and J ends were trimmed by 3 bases and 4 bases, with 16 bases remaining between them. CDR3 region: CASSLGPGRRYEQYF. CDR3 DNA: TGTGCCAGCAGCTTGGGACCGGGACGGAGATACGAGCAGTACTTC.

A few counts support this clonotype. This sequence joins TRBV28 and TRBJ2-7, with 10 bases aligning to TRBD2. This CDR3 contains 14 residues. The V gene end was trimmed by 7 bases and the J gene end by 4 bases; junction bases not matched to a gene: 7. Germline V gives CDR1 MDHEN, CDR2 SYDVKM. CDR3 DNA: TGTGCCAGCACCCCAGCGGGAGGGTCTTACGAGCAGTACTTC. Translated, it gives CASTPAGGSYEQYF.

This clonotype showed up many times. CDR3 DNA: TGTGCCAGCAGCCCTAGGCTCGCTGGGTTCGCCTACGAGCAGTACTTC. Translation: CASSPRLAGFAYEQYF. J is TRBJ2-7 and V is TRBV4-2; D not resolved. The CDR3 has 16 residues. The germline gives CDR1 LGHNA, CDR2 YNFKEQ. Trimming pared 4 bases from V and 2 bases from J, leaving 18 bases between.

The chain couples TRBV4-2 to TRBJ2-1; TRBD2 matches at 8 bases. The CDR3 contains 15 residues. The trim removed 1 base at V and 8 bases at J, leaving 7 bases unmatched. Germline V CDR1 and CDR2: LGHNA, YNFKEQ. Written as DNA, the CDR3 is TGTGCCAGCAGCCAAGGTGGACTAGCTAGCCATGAGCAGTTCTTC. Residues: CASSQGGLASHEQFF.

The V and J genes are TRBV11-2 and TRBJ2-1; TRBD1 matches 12 bases. This CDR3 has 18 residues. The V gene's germline CDR1 is SGHAT and CDR2 FQNNGV. The J segment lost 5 bases and the V segment lost 7 bases, leaving 15 bases of the junction unmatched. This CDR3 is CASIMIGTGGNFDNEQFF. The CDR3 DNA reads as TGTGCCAGCATCATGATAGGGACAGGGGGCAATTTCGACAATGAGCAGTTCTTC.

This sequence joins TRBV5-4 and TRBJ2-7; a weak D match, TRBD1 (6 bases). This CDR3 has 14 amino acids. The ends were cut back, 0 bases at V and 1 base at J, with 8 bases in the middle. CDR1 and CDR2 (germline): SGHNT, YYREEE (reference sequence). CDR3 residues: CASSLVTGSYEQYF. The CDR3 DNA follows: TGTGCCAGCAGCTTGGTCACAGGGTCCTACGAGCAGTACTTC.

This chain links TRBV28 with TRBJ2-7, with D maybe TRBD1 (6 bases). The germline gives CDR1 MDHEN, CDR2 SYDVKM. The CDR3 loop spans 14 amino acids. V lost 5 bases to trimming and J lost 2 bases, with 13 bases between them. The CDR3 here is CASSPRDIAYEQYF. CDR3 nucleotides: TGTGCCAGCAGTCCGAGGGACATTGCCTACGAGCAGTACTTC. Looking up the rest from reference TRBV28 and TRBJ2-7 gives the full variable domain: DVKVTQSSRYLVKRTGEKVFLECVQDMDHENMFWYRQDPGLGLRLIYFSYDVKMKEKGDIPEGYSVSREKKERFSLILESASTNQTSMYLCASSPRDIAYEQYFGPGTRLTVT.